The next 6 T cell receptor beta chains were all read from a single sample in a study of tumor-infiltrating lymphocytes in primary liver carcinoma. Both RNA and DNA were isolated together from roughly 20-30 mg of bulk tissue that had not been sorted. Reverse transcription of about 0.5 ug total RNA with a constant-region primer produced TCR beta cDNA. Libraries covering TCR beta were generated through three nested multiplex PCR rounds (using a slightly modified ARM-PCR). Two initial PCR rounds of about 11 cycles each paired TRBV1-TRBV30 forward primers with a C-beta reverse primer. TCRdb re-analysed the multiplex PCR reads in MiXCR, keeping a single row per CDR3 protein. The table shows over 95,000 distinct CDR3 sequences, with about three quarters occurring only once. Sequenced sample: liver tumor tissue from sampling region 5. Subset here: tumor region T5, tumor centre. These receptors all stem from a woman aged 55-75 years with primary liver carcinoma and hepatitis B virus infection.

J is TRBJ2-1 and V is TRBV20-1; 13 nucleotides line up with TRBD2. The CDR3 length is 19 residues. Losses at the gene ends were 6 bases for V and 6 bases for J; bases not matched to a gene: 20. Germline V gives CDR1 DFQATT, CDR2 SNEGSKA (reference sequence). This CDR3 reads CSATPGLAGRTGGGNEQFF. CDR3 bases: TGCAGTGCAACCCCGGGACTAGCGGGACGTACAGGGGGGGGCAATGAGCAGTTCTTC.

This clonotype rates as medium-sized. The chain recombines TRBV11-2 with TRBJ1-2; 9 bases match TRBD1. The germline V gene has CDR1 SGHAT and CDR2 FQNNGV. This CDR3 region has 17 residues. V lost 0 bases and J lost 4; bases outside the gene matches: 9. The CDR3 DNA sequence: TGTGCCAGCAGCTTAGACCCCGGGACAGGGAAAATCTATGGCTACACCTTC. Translated, it gives CASSLDPGTGKIYGYTF.

As to this clonotype: This may stem from a read error, because a much larger clone lies one nucleotide away. The V gene is TRBV28, the J gene TRBJ1-2; 7 bases line up with TRBD1. The CDR3 has 16 amino acids. Per the germline V gene, CDR1 is MDHEN and CDR2 is SYDVKM. CDR3 loop: CVSSFSHTGVVGGYTF. CDR3 bases: TGTGTCAGCAGTTTTTCCCATACAGGGGTGGTTGGAGGCTACACCTTC.

The genes are TRBV18 and TRBJ1-5; D is unresolved. CDR3 size: 14 residues. V was trimmed by 5 bases and J by 6 bases, leaving 14 bases between them. The germline V gene encodes CDR1 KGHSH and CDR2 LQKENI. The CDR3 nucleotides read TGTGCCAGCTCAAAACAAGGTCTTGGTCAGCCCCAGCATTTT. Protein sequence: CASSKQGLGQPQHF.

This clonotype was seen many times. The rearrangement uses TRBV6-2 or TRBV6-3 and TRBJ1-2; 7 bases map to TRBD1. This CDR3 has 13 amino acids. Germline CDR1 and CDR2: MNHEY and SVGEGT. Trimming at V came to 6 bases and at J to 6 bases, leaving 7 bases not matched to a gene. The CDR3 DNA reads TGTGCCAGCAGGCAGTCAGGGGGTGATGGCTACACCTTC. Protein: CASRQSGGDGYTF.

To note about this clonotype: A much larger clone is a single base away; this may be a read error. The rearrangement joins TRBV30 to TRBJ2-4; TRBD2 is a possible D gene (6 bases). The CDR3 sequence is 16 residues long. The germline V gene has CDR1 GTSNPN and CDR2 SVGIG (reference sequence). CDR3 nucleotides: TGTACCTGGAGTGTACCTTCCTTGTGGGAGGAAAACATTCAGTACTTC. It translates to CTWSVPSLWEENIQYF. Full variable domain (missing parts from reference TRBV30 and TRBJ2-4): SQTIHQWPATLVQPVGSPLSLECTVEGTSNPNLYWYRQAAGRGLQLLFYSVGIGQISSEVPQNLSASRPQDRQFILSSKKLLLSDSGFYLCTWSVPSLWEENIQYFGAGTRLSVL.